Shown below are 7 T cell receptor beta chains from a single sample sequenced in a study of monozygotic twins with inflammatory bowel disease. TCRdb re-called the 5' RACE reads, yielding one record per CDR3 amino acid sequence without DNA. This sample's table has 200,000 to 250,000 distinct CDR3 sequences. Sample: blood. The receptors derive from a human donor with ulcerative colitis or Crohn's disease, or a healthy co-twin of an affected twin (not recorded which).

J is TRBJ1-5 and V is TRBV15; the TCRdb call, TRBD1, lacks DNA for checking. Germline V lookup: CDR1 LNHNV, CDR2 YYDKDF (reference sequence). The CDR3 runs 16 residues. CDR3 protein: CATSREGQNFNQPQHF.

The chain uses TRBV7-2 and TRBJ2-1; with no DNA, the TCRdb D assignment of TRBD1 cannot be verified. The germline CDR1 and CDR2 sequences are SGHTA and FQGNSA. The CDR3 runs to 13 residues. CDR3 residues: CASSSTAGGEQFF.

CDR3: CASSFSRVEQFF. The chain employs TRBV7-2 and TRBJ2-1. Germline V gene sequence: CDR1 SGHTA, CDR2 FQGNSA. This CDR3 contains 12 residues.

The rearrangement joins TRBV12-3 or TRBV12-4 to TRBJ2-2. This CDR3 region has 11 residues. The CDR3 here is CASTNRGELFF.

The chain recombines TRBV4-1 with TRBJ2-1; no DNA is available, so the TRBD2 call from TCRdb remains unchecked. The CDR3 extends over 18 amino acids. Germline CDR1 is MGHRA and CDR2 is YSYEKL. CDR3 protein: CASSQGPGGSGRAHEQFF.

The chain has TRBV3-1 and TRBJ2-2; no DNA is available, so the TRBD2 call from TCRdb remains unchecked. This CDR3 has 15 residues. Germline V gene data show CDR1 as LGHDT and CDR2 as YNNKEL (reference sequence). The CDR3 protein is CASSQDEGNTGELFF.

This chain joins TRBV5-1 and TRBJ2-2. The CDR3 is 18 residues long. Germline CDR1 and CDR2: SGHRS and YFSETQ. This chain's CDR3 is CASSLAGVRRADTGELFF. The entire variable domain, with the rest obtained from reference TRBV5-1 and TRBJ2-2, is as follows: KAGVTQTPRYLIKTRGQQVTLSCSPISGHRSVSWYQQTPGQGLQFLFEYFSETQRNKGNFPGRFSGRQFSNSRSEMNVSTLELGDSALYLCASSLAGVRRADTGELFFGEGSRLTVL.